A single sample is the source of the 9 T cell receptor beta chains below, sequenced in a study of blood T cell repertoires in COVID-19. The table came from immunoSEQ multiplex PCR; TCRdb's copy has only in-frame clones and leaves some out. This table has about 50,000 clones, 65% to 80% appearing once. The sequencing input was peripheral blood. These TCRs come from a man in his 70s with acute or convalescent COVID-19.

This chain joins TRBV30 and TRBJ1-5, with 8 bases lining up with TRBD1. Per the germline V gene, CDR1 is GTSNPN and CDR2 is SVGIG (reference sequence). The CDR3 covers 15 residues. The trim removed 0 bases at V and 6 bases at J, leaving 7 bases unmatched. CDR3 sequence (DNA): TGTGCCTGGAGTGTTGGGACAGGTTTAGGTCAGCCCCAGCATTTT. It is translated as CAWSVGTGLGQPQHF.

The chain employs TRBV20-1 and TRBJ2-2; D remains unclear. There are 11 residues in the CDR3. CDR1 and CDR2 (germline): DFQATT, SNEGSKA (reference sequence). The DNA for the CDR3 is TGCGGCGGCCTGAACACCGGGGAGCTGTTTTTT. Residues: CGGLNTGELFF.

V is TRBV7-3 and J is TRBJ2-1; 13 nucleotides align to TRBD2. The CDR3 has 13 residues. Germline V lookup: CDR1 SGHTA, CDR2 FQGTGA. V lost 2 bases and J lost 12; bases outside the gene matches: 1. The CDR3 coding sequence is TGTGCCAGCAGCTTAGGGACTAGCGGGGTGCAGTTCTTC. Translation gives CASSLGTSGVQFF.

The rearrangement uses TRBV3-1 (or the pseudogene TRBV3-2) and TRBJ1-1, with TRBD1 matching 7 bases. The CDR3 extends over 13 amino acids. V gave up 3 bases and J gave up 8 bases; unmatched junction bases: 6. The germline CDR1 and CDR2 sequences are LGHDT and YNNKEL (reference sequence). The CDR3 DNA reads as TGTGCCAGCAGCCAGAACAGGGGAAACGAAGCTTTCTTT. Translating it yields CASSQNRGNEAFF.

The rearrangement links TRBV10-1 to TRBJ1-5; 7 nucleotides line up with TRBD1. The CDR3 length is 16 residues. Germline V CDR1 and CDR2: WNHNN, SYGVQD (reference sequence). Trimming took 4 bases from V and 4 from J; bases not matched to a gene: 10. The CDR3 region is CASSGGGGQTNQPQHF. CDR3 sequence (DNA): TGCGCCAGCAGTGGGGGTGGGGGACAGACTAATCAGCCCCAGCATTTT.

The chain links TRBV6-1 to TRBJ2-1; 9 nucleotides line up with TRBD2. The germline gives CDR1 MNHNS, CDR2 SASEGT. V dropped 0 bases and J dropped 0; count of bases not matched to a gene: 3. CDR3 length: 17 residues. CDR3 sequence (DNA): TGTGCCAGCAGTGAAGCGGGTAGCGGGAGCTCCTACAATGAGCAGTTCTTC. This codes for CASSEAGSGSSYNEQFF.

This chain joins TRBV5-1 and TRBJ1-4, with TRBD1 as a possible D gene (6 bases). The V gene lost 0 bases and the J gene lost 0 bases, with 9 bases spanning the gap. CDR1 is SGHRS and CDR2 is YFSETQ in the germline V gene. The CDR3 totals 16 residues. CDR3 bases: TGCGCCAGCAGCTTGGGACAGGCTGCAACTAATGAAAAACTGTTTTTT. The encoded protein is CASSLGQAATNEKLFF.

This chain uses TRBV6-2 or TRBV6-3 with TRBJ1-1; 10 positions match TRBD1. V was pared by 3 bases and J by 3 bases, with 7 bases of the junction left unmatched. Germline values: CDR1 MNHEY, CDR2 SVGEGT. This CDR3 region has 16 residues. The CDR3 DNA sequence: TGTGCCAGCAGTTATACCCTCGGGACAGGGGACACTGAAGCTTTCTTT. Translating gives CASSYTLGTGDTEAFF.

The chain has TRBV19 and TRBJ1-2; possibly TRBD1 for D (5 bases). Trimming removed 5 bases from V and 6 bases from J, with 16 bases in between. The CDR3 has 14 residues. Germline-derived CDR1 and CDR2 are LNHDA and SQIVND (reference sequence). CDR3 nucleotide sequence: TGTGCCAGTAGTTTTAGCAACGGACAAGATGGCTACACCTTC. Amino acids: CASSFSNGQDGYTF.